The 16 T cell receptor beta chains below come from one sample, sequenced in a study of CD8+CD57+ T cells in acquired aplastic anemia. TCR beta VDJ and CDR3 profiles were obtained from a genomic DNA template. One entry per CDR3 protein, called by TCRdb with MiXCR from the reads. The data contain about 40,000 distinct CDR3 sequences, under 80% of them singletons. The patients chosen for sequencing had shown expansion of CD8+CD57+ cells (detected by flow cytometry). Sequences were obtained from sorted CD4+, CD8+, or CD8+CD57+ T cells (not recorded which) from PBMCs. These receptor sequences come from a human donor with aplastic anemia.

This chain's CDR3 is CASSIGREYEQYF. Here the CDR3 DNA reads TGTGCCAGTAGTATAGGACGGGAGTACGAGCAGTACTTC. The chain links TRBV19 to TRBJ2-7, with a possible D match to TRBD2 (6 bases). The V gene's germline CDR1 is LNHDA and CDR2 SQIVND (reference sequence). The CDR3 is made up of 13 amino acids. Trimming pared 1 base from V and 4 bases from J, leaving 8 bases between.

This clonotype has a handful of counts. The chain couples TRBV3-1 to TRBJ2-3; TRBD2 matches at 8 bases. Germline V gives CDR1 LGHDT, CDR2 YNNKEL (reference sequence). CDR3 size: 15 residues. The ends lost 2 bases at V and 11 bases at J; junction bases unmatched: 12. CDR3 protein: CASSQRAGAGGEQYF. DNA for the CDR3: TGTGCCAGCAGCCAAAGAGCGGGGGCTGGGGGTGAGCAGTATTTT.

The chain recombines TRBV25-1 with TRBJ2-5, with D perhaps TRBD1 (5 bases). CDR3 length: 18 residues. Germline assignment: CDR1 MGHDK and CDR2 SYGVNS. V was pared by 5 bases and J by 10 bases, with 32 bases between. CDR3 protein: CASSPPRFGPTREGDQYF. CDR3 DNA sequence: TGTGCCAGCAGTCCACCTCGCTTTGGACCAACCAGGGAAGGTGACCAGTACTTC.

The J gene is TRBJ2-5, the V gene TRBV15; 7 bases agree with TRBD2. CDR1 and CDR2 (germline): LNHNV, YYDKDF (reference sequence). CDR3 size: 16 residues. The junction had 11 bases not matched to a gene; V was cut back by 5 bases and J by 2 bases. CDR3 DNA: TGTGCCACCAGCGAGCACAGGACTAGGAAGCAAGAGACCCAGTACTTC. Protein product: CATSEHRTRKQETQYF. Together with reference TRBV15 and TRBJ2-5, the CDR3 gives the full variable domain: DAMVIQNPRYQVTQFGKPVTLSCSQTLNHNVMYWYQQKSSQAPKLLFHYYDKDFNNEADTPDNFQSRRPNTSFCFLDIRSPGLGDTAMYLCATSEHRTRKQETQYFGPGTRLLVL.

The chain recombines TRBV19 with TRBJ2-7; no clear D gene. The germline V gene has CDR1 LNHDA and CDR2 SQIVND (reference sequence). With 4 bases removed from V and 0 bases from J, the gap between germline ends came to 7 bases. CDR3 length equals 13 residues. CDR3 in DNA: TGTGCCAGTAGTAGCTGGGCCTCCTACGAGCAGTACTTC. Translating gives CASSSWASYEQYF.

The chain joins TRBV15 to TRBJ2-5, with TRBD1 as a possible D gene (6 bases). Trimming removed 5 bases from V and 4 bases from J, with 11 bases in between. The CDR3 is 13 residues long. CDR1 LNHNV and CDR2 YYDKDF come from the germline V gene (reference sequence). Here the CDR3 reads CATSVRGGETQYF. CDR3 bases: TGTGCCACCAGCGTTAGAGGGGGAGAGACCCAGTACTTC.

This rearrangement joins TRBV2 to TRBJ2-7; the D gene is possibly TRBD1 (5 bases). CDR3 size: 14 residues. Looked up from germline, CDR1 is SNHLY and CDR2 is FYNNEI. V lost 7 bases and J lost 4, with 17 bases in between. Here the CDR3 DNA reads TGTGCCAGCACCCAAGGGCAGGGTAGATACGAGCAGTACTTC. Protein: CASTQGQGRYEQYF. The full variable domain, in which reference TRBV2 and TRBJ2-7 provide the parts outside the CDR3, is EPEVTQTPSHQVTQMGQEVILRCVPISNHLYFYWYRQILGQKVEFLVSFYNNEISEKSEIFDDQFSVERPDGSNFTLKIRSTKLEDSAMYFCASTQGQGRYEQYFGPGTRLTVT.

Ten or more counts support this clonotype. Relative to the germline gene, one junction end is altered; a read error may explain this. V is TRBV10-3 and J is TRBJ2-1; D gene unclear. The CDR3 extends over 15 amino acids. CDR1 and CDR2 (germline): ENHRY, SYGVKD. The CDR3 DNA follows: TGTGTCATCAGTGAGTATTATGGAGTCGGCAATGAGCAGTTCTTC. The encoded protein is CVISEYYGVGNEQFF.

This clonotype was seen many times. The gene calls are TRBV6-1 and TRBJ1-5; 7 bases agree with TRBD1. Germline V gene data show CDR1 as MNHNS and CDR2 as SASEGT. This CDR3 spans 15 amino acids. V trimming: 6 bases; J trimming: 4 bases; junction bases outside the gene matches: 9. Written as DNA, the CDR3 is TGTGCCAGCAGCCGCCACGGACAGGCTAATCAGCCCCAGCATTTT. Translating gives CASSRHGQANQPQHF.

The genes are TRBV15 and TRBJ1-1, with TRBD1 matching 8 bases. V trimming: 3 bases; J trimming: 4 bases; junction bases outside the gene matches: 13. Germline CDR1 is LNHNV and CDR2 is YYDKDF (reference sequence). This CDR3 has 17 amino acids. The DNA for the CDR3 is TGTGCCACCAGCAGCCTCGAAGGACAGGGACAGTTCACTGAAGCTTTCTTT. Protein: CATSSLEGQGQFTEAFF. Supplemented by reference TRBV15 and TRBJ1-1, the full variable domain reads DAMVIQNPRYQVTQFGKPVTLSCSQTLNHNVMYWYQQKSSQAPKLLFHYYDKDFNNEADTPDNFQSRRPNTSFCFLDIRSPGLGDTAMYLCATSSLEGQGQFTEAFFGQGTRLTVV.

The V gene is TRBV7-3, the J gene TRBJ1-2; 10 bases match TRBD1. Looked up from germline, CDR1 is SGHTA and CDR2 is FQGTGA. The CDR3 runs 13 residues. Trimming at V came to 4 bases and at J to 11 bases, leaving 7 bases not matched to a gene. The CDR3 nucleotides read TGTGCCAGCAGCTCCCCGGGACAGGGGATTTACACCTTC. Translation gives CASSSPGQGIYTF.

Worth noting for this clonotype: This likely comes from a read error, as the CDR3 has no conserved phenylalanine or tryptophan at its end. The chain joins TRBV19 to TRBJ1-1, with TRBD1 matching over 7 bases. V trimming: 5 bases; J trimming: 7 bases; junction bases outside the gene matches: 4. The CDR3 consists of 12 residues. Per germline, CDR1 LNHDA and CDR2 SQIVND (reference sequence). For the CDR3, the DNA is TGTGCCAGTAGTGGCGGACAGGTTGAAGCTTTCTCT. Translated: CASSGGQVEAFS.

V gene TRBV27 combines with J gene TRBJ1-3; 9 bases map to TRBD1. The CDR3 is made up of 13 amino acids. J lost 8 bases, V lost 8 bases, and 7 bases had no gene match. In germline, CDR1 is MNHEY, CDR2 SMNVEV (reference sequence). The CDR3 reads CASPDRGHYTIYF. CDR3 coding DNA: TGTGCCAGCCCGGACAGGGGTCATTACACCATATATTTT.

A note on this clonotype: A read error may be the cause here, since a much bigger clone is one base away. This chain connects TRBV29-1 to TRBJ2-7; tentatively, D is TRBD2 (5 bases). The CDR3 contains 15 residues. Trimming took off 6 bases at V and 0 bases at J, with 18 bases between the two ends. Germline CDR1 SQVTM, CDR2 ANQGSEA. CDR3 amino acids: CSVRDNTGNSYEQYF. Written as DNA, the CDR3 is TGCAGCGTCCGGGATAATACTGGGAACTCCTACGAGCAGTACTTC.

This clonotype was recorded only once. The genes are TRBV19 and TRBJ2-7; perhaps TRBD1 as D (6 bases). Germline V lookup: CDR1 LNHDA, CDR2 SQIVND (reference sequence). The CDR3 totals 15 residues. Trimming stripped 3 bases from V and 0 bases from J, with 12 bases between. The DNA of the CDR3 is TGTGCCAGTAGTATGGCAGGGGCTCGCTCCTACGAGCAGTACTTC. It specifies CASSMAGARSYEQYF.

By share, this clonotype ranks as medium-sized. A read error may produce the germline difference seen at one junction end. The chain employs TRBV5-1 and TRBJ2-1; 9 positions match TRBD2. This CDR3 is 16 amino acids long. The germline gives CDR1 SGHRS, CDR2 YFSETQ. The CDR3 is CASSLGSGGPYSEQFF. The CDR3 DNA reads TGCGCCAGCAGCTTGGGTAGCGGGGGCCCTTACAGTGAGCAGTTCTTC.